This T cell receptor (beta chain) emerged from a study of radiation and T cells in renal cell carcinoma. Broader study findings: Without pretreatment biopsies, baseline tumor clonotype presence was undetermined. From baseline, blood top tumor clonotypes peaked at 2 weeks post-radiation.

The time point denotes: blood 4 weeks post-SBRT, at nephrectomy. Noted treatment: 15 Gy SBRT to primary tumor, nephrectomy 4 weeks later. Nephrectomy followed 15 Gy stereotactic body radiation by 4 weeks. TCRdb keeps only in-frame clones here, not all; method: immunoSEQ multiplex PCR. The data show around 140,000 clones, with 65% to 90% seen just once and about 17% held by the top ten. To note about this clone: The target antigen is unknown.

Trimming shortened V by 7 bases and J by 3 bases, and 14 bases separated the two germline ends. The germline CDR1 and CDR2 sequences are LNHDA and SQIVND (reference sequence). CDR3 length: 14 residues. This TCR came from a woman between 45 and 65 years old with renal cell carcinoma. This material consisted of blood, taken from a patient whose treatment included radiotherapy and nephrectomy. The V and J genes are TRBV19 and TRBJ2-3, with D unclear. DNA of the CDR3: TGTGCCAGTACCATCGCCCACCGGACAGATACGCAGTATTTT. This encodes CASTIAHRTDTQYF.